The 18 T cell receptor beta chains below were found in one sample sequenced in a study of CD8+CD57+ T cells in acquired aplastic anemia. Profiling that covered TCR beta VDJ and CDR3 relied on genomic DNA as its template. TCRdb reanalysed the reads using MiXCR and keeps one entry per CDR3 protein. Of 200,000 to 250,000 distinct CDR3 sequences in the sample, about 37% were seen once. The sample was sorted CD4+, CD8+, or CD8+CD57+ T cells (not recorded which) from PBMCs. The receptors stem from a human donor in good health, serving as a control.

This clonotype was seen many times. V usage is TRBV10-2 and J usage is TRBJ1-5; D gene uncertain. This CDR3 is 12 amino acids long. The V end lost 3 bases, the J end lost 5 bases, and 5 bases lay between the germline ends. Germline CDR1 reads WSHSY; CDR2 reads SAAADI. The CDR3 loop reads CASSDGDQPQHF. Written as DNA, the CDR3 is TGCGCCAGCAGTGACGGGGATCAGCCCCAGCATTTT.

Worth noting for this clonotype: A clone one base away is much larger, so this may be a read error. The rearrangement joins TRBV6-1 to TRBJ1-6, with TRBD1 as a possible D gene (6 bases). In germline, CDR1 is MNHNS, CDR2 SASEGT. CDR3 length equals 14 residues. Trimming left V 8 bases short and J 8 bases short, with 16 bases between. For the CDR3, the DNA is TGTGCCAGCGTATATAGACAGGCCTATTCACCCCTCCACTTT. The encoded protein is CASVYRQAYSPLHF.

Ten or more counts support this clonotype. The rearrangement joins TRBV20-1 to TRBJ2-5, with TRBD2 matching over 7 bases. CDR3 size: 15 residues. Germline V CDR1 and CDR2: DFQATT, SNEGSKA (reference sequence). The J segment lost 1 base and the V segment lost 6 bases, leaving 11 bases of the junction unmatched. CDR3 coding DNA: TGCAGTGCCCCACGATCGGGCGGGAGCCAAGAGACCCAGTACTTC. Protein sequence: CSAPRSGGSQETQYF.

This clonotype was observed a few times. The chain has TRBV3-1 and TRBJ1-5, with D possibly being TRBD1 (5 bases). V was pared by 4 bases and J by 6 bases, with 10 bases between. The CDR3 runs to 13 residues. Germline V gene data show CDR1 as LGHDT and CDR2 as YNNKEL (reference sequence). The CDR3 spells CASSPTTAQPQHF. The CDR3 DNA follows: TGTGCCAGCAGCCCAACGACAGCTCAGCCCCAGCATTTT.

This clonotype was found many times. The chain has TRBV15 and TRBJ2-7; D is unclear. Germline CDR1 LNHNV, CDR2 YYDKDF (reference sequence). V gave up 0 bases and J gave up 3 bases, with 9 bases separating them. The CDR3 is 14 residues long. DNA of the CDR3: TGTGCCACCAGCAGAGAGCCCACGAGCTACGAGCAGTACTTC. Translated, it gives CATSREPTSYEQYF.

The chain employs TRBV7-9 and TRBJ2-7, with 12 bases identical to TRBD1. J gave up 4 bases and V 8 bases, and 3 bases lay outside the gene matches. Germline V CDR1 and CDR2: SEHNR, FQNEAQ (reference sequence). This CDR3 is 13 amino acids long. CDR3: CASGDRGQYEQYF. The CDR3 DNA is TGTGCCAGCGGGGACAGGGGGCAGTACGAGCAGTACTTC.

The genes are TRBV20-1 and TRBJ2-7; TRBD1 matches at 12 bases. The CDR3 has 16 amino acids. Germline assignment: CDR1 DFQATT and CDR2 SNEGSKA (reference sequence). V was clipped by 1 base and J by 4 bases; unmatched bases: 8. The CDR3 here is CSARGLSGQGAYEQYF. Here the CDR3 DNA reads TGCAGTGCTAGAGGTTTGTCGGGACAGGGGGCATACGAGCAGTACTTC.

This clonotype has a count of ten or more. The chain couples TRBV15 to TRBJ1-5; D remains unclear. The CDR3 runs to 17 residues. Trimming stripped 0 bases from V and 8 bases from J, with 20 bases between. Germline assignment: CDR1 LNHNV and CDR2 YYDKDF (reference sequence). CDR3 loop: CATSRDVEPWTPKPQHF. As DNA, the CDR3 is TGTGCCACCAGCAGAGATGTGGAGCCCTGGACCCCAAAGCCCCAGCATTTT.

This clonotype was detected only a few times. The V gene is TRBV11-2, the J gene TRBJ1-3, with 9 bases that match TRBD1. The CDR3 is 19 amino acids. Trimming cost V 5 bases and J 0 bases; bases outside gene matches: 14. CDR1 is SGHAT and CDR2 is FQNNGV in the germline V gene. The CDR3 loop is CASSTPGQGSLFSGNTIYF. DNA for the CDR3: TGTGCCAGCAGCACCCCGGGACAGGGTTCTCTTTTCTCTGGAAACACCATATATTTT.

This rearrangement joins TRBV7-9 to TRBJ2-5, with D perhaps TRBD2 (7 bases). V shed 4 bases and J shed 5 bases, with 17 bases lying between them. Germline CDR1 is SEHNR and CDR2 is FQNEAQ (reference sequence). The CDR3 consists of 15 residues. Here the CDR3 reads CASSSKTEGGETQYF. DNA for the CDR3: TGTGCCAGCAGCTCAAAGACAGAGGGGGGGGAGACCCAGTACTTC.

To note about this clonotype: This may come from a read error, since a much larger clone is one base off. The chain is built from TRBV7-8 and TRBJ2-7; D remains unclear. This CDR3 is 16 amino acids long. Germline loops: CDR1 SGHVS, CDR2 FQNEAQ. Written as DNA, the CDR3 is TGCGCCAGCAGCTACCCCGCCGACACCGGCTCCCACGAGCAGTACTTC. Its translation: CASSYPADTGSHEQYF.

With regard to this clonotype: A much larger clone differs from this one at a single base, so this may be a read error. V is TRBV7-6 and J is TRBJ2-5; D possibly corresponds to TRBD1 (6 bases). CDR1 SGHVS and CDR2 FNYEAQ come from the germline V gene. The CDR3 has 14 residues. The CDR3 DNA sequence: TGTGTCAGCAGCTTAAACAGGGTCCAAGAGACCCAGTACTTC. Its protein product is CVSSLNRVQETQYF. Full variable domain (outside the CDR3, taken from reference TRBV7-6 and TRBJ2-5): GAGVSQSPRYKVTKRGQDVALRCDPISGHVSLYWYRQALGQGPEFLTYFNYEAQQDKSGLPNDRFSAERPEGSISTLTIQRTEQRDSAMYRCVSSLNRVQETQYFGPGTRLLVL.

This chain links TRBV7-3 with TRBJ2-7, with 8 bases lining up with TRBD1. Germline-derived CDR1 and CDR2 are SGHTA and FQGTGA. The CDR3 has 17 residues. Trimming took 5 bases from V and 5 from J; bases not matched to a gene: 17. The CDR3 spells CASSQATRGRLGNEQYF. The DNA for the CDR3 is TGTGCCAGCAGCCAAGCAACCAGGGGGCGACTGGGGAACGAGCAGTACTTC.

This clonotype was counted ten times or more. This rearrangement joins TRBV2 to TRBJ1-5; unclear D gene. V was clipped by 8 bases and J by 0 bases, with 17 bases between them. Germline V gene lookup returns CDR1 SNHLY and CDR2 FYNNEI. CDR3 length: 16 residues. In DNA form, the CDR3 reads TGTGCCAGCGGGTCTAAGATCCGGAGTAGCAATCAGCCCCAGCATTTT. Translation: CASGSKIRSSNQPQHF.

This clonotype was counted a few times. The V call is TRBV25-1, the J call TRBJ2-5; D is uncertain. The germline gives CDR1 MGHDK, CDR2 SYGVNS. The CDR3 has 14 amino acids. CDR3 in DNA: TGTGCTAGAGACTTTGGGCGGAGCCAAGAGACCCAGTACTTC. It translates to CARDFGRSQETQYF.

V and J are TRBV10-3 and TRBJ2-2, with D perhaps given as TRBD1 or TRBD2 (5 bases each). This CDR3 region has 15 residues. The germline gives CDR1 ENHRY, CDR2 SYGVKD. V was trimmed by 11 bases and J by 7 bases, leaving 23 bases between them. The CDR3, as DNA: TGTGCCGTCTCTATGGGGGTGGCTTCTGGCGGGGAGCTGTTTTTT. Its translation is CAVSMGVASGGELFF.

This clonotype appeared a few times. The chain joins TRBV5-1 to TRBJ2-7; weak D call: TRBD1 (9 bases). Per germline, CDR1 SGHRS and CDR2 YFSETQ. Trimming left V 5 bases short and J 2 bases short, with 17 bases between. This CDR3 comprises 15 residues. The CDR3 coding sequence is TGCGCCAGCAGGACGGGGGGGACAGGGACCTACGAGCAGTACTTC. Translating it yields CASRTGGTGTYEQYF.

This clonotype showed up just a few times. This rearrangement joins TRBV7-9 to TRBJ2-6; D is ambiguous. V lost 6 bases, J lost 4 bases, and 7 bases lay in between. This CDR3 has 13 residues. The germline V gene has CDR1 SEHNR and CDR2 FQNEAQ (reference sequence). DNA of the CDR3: TGTGCCAGCAGGAAAGCCGGGGCCAACGTCCTGACTTTC. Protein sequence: CASRKAGANVLTF.